This TCR beta chain was sequenced in a study of early T cells in non-severe SARS-CoV-2 infection. Across the whole study: Unsorted whole blood bulk RNA was sequenced, with unpaired chains. Findings of the study overall: Matching results from VDJdb favored anti-spike CD8 responses, leaving private and CD4 specificities undetected.

Individual cDNA molecules each received unique molecular identifiers attached to them. TCRdb reanalysed the 5' RACE reads using MiXCR and keeps one entry per CDR3 protein. The repertoire includes roughly 61,000 distinct CDR3 sequences, 11% of them detected once, and approximately 1.7% sits in the top ten. This clonotype was observed at least ten times. The antigen is undetermined. The sequenced material came from whole blood. This TCR came from an adult who was a healthcare worker with PCR-confirmed SARS-CoV-2 infection or an uninfected control (not recorded which).

CDR3 nucleotides: TGTGCCAGCAAAGCCGGGACAGGGGCATCCCACGAGCAGTACTTC. Translation: CASKAGTGASHEQYF. The rearrangement links TRBV12-3 or TRBV12-4 to TRBJ2-7, with TRBD1 identical over 10 bases. J was trimmed by 5 bases and V by 7 bases; bases with no gene match: 11. The CDR3 sequence is 15 residues long.